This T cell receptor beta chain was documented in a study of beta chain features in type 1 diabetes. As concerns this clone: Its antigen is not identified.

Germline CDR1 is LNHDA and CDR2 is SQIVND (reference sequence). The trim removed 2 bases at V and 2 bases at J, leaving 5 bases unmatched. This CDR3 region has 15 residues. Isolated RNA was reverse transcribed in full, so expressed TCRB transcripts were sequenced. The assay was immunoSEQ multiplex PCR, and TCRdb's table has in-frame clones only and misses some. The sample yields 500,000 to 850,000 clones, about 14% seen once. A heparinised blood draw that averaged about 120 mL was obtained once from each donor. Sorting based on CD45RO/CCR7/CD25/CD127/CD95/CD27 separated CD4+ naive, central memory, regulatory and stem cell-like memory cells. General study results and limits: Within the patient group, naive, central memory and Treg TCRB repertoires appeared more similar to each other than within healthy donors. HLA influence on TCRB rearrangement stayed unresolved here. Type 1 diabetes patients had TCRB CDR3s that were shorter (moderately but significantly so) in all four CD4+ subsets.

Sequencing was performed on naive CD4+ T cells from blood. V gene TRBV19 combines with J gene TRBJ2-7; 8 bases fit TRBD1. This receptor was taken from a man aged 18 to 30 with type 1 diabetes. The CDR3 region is CASSITGQGTYEQYF. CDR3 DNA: TGTGCCAGTAGTATAACTGGACAGGGTACCTACGAGCAGTACTTC.